These 23 T cell receptor beta chains share one sample of origin, sequenced in a study of cytomegalovirus exposure and HLA in healthy donors. The study ran its PCR with 60 Vbeta and 13 Jbeta primers. Libraries were prepared by immunoSEQ multiplex PCR; TCRdb keeps only in-frame clonotypes and omits some of them. The sample records approximately 150,000 clones, roughly 80% being singletons. Specimen: PBMCs. These receptors were collected from a man aged 25-40 years in good health and CMV-seronegative.

The genes are TRBV7-6 and TRBJ2-3; a possible D gene is TRBD2 (7 bases). This CDR3 is 18 amino acids long. V lost 1 base to trimming and J lost 4 bases, with 21 bases between them. Germline CDR1 reads SGHVS; CDR2 reads FNYEAQ. As DNA, the CDR3 is TGTGCCAGCAGCTTAGTAGGGGGGGGCTCAGGACTGTCAGATACGCAGTATTTT. As protein: CASSLVGGGSGLSDTQYF.

The chain has TRBV19 and TRBJ1-6, with a weak D call TRBD1 (6 bases). Germline V lookup: CDR1 LNHDA, CDR2 SQIVND (reference sequence). The CDR3 is 13 amino acids. V was cut by 5 bases and J by 6 bases, with 8 bases left in between. CDR3 loop: CASSPQGNSPLHF. Here the CDR3 DNA reads TGTGCCAGTAGTCCACAGGGTAATTCACCCCTCCACTTT.

This clone was observed a single time. Germline is not matched at one junction end, which may reflect a read error. This specimen includes other DNA sequences encoding the same CDR3. The rearrangement uses TRBV11-3 and TRBJ1-1; D call uncertain. The CDR3 sequence is 15 residues long. Looked up from germline, CDR1 is SGHNT and CDR2 is YENEEA. The CDR3 protein is CASSSARAGNTEAFF. DNA for the CDR3: TGTGCCAGCAGCTCCGCGCGAGCCGGGAACACTGAAGCCTTCTTT.

The rearrangement links TRBV19 to TRBJ1-3, with TRBD1 identical over 7 bases. The CDR3 consists of 15 residues. V trimming: 5 bases; J trimming: 0 bases; junction bases outside the gene matches: 4. In germline, CDR1 is LNHDA, CDR2 SQIVND (reference sequence). The CDR3 sequence is CASSPGGNSGNTIYF. As DNA, the CDR3 is TGTGCCAGTAGTCCAGGGGGGAACTCTGGAAACACCATATATTTT.

The J gene is TRBJ2-7, the V gene TRBV29-1, with 9 bases that match TRBD1. Germline trimming cut 8 bases from V and 6 bases from J; bases unmatched to any gene: 11. The V gene's germline CDR1 is SQVTM and CDR2 ANQGSEA. This CDR3 contains 13 residues. The CDR3 is CSILQGAQGEQYF. The CDR3 nucleotides read TGCAGCATATTACAGGGGGCGCAGGGCGAGCAGTACTTC.

The chain is built from TRBV19 and TRBJ1-3; 8 nucleotides agree with TRBD1. In germline, CDR1 is LNHDA, CDR2 SQIVND (reference sequence). This CDR3 is built from 14 residues. Losses at the gene ends were 9 bases for V and 0 bases for J; bases not matched to a gene: 4. The DNA for the CDR3 is TGTGCCAGCTGGGACAGGAGCTCTGGAAACACCATATATTTT. Its protein is CASWDRSSGNTIYF.

This clone occurred once. The chain joins TRBV10-3 to TRBJ1-1, with D uncertain. Germline V gene data show CDR1 as ENHRY and CDR2 as SYGVKD. V was cut by 2 bases and J by 1 base, with 14 bases left in between. This CDR3 spans 16 amino acids. This CDR3 reads CAISETSRVTNTEAFF. The CDR3 coding sequence is TGTGCCATCAGTGAGACCTCCCGGGTTACGAACACTGAAGCTTTCTTT.

This clone was recorded once. The V and J genes are TRBV5-4 and TRBJ2-7; perhaps TRBD1 as D (6 bases). This CDR3 is built from 15 residues. Germline CDR1 SGHNT, CDR2 YYREEE (reference sequence). V gave up 0 bases and J gave up 0 bases, with 10 bases separating them. CDR3 nucleotide sequence: TGTGCCAGCAGCTTGGCACAGGGAAGCTCCTACGAGCAGTACTTC. It encodes CASSLAQGSSYEQYF.

The CDR3 bases are TGTGCCAGCAGTTTTCGGGGGGCCCAAGAGACCCAGTACTTC. It translates to CASSFRGAQETQYF. This chain links TRBV27 with TRBJ2-5; possible D gene TRBD2, 7 bases. The CDR3 totals 14 residues. V lost 3 bases, J lost 1 base, and 9 bases lay in between. Germline lookup yields CDR1 MNHEY and CDR2 SMNVEV (reference sequence).

Remarks on this clone: Other DNA sequences in the same sample also yield this CDR3. The J gene is TRBJ2-5, the V gene TRBV30; maybe TRBD2 (5 bases). This CDR3 spans 11 amino acids. V dropped 5 bases and J dropped 5 bases, with 9 bases sitting between them. The germline gives CDR1 GTSNPN, CDR2 SVGIG (reference sequence). In DNA, the CDR3 is TGTGCCTGGGCGGGCGGGGAGACCCAGTACTTC. Its translation: CAWAGGETQYF.

Only a few counts were recorded for this clone. The DNA of the CDR3 is TGTGCCAGCTCACCCCCTGAGGGTAGGGTTGGTGAAAAACTGTTTTTT. It specifies CASSPPEGRVGEKLFF. This chain connects TRBV18 to TRBJ1-4; no clear D gene. This CDR3 has 16 amino acids. The germline V gene has CDR1 KGHSH and CDR2 LQKENI. Trimming removed 3 bases at V and 7 bases at J, with 18 bases between.

This chain connects TRBV19 to TRBJ2-3; 9 nucleotides align to TRBD1. Trimming took 3 bases from V and 4 from J; bases not matched to a gene: 8. Germline V gene lookup returns CDR1 LNHDA and CDR2 SQIVND (reference sequence). The CDR3 contains 16 residues. CDR3 DNA: TGTGCCAGTAGTATGGTCGGGACAGGGATGTCAGATACGCAGTATTTT. This codes for CASSMVGTGMSDTQYF.

CDR3 amino acids: CASSGQGKAKTEAFF. As DNA, the CDR3 is TGTGCCAGCAGTGGACAGGGGAAGGCGAAAACTGAAGCTTTCTTT. V usage is TRBV6-1 and J usage is TRBJ1-1; TRBD1 aligns across 8 bases. The CDR3 has 15 amino acids. Germline V gene lookup returns CDR1 MNHNS and CDR2 SASEGT. The V segment lost 4 bases and the J segment 5 bases; nucleotides outside the gene matches: 9.

CDR3 protein: CASSGGFEGSYEQYF. Written as DNA, the CDR3 is TGCGCCAGCAGTGGAGGGTTCGAAGGTAGCTACGAGCAGTACTTC. The gene calls are TRBV10-1 and TRBJ2-7, with a tentative D call TRBD2 (5 bases). Germline CDR1 reads WNHNN; CDR2 reads SYGVQD (reference sequence). V was cut by 4 bases and J by 3 bases, with 16 bases left in between. This CDR3 has 15 amino acids.

The J gene is TRBJ2-3, the V gene TRBV27; 7 bases line up with TRBD2. J lost 1 base, V lost 2 bases, and 3 bases had no gene match. CDR1 and CDR2 (germline): MNHEY, SMNVEV (reference sequence). The CDR3 sequence is 15 residues long. The CDR3 nucleotides are TGTGCCAGCAGTTTAGGTGGGGGGGGCACAGATACGCAGTATTTT. This translates into CASSLGGGGTDTQYF.

This chain links TRBV28 with TRBJ2-3; D is undetermined. CDR3 length equals 13 residues. V lost 3 bases and J 6 bases, leaving 10 bases between the germline ends. CDR1 is MDHEN and CDR2 is SYDVKM in the germline V gene. Here the CDR3 reads CASSFLAWDTQYF. The CDR3 bases are TGTGCCAGCAGTTTCCTCGCGTGGGATACGCAGTATTTT.

This chain links TRBV28 with TRBJ1-2, with a weak D call TRBD1 (6 bases). This CDR3 has 13 residues. Trimming took off 6 bases at V and 3 bases at J, with 11 bases between the two ends. Germline V CDR1 and CDR2: MDHEN, SYDVKM. CDR3 in amino acids: CASRGAADYGYTF. CDR3 nucleotide sequence: TGTGCCAGCAGGGGGGCGGCGGACTATGGCTACACCTTC.

V and J are TRBV25-1 and TRBJ2-7; D is perhaps TRBD2 (5 bases). The CDR3 totals 11 residues. CDR1 is MGHDK, CDR2 SYGVNS, per germline. V was cut by 6 bases and J by 7 bases, with 10 bases left in between. The CDR3 sequence: CASRLDLEQYF. The CDR3, as DNA: TGTGCCAGCAGACTAGACTTAGAGCAGTACTTC.

The chain employs TRBV2 and TRBJ2-2; D may be TRBD1 (5 bases). The CDR3 loop spans 15 amino acids. The V end lost 2 bases, the J end lost 5 bases, and 12 bases lay between the germline ends. The V gene's germline CDR1 is SNHLY and CDR2 FYNNEI. CDR3 DNA sequence: TGTGCCAGCAGTGAACAGGGAAGGGTGACCGGGGAGCTGTTTTTT. It specifies CASSEQGRVTGELFF.

The chain links TRBV11-2 to TRBJ2-1, with 9 bases identical to TRBD2. CDR3 length equals 15 residues. Germline assignment: CDR1 SGHAT and CDR2 FQNNGV. Trimming at V came to 1 base and at J to 9 bases, leaving 7 bases not matched to a gene. CDR3 DNA: TGTGCCAGCAGCTTAGGGGCGGGAGGGGGTGGTGAGCAGTTCTTC. Its translation: CASSLGAGGGGEQFF.

The CDR3: CASSLGTSGGADTQYF. DNA for the CDR3: TGCGCCAGCAGCTTGGGGACTAGCGGAGGGGCAGATACGCAGTATTTT. The chain employs TRBV5-1 and TRBJ2-3, with TRBD2 matching over 10 bases. V lost 0 bases to trimming and J lost 4 bases; unmatched junction nucleotides: 5. The CDR3 has 16 amino acids. From germline, CDR1 is SGHRS and CDR2 YFSETQ.

Only one count was recorded for this clone. The J gene is TRBJ2-1, the V gene TRBV5-1; weak D call: TRBD1 (5 bases). The length of the CDR3 is 15 residues. Between the trimmed V and J ends, which lost 1 base and 3 bases, there was a span of 11 bases. CDR1 is SGHRS and CDR2 is YFSETQ in the germline V gene. This chain's CDR3 is CASSLRTRYYNEQFF. The DNA of the CDR3 is TGCGCCAGCAGCTTGAGGACAAGATACTACAATGAGCAGTTCTTC.

The count of this clone is one. The V gene is TRBV5-4, the J gene TRBJ2-7, with TRBD2 as a possible D gene (6 bases). The V end was cut by 1 base, the J end by 0 bases, with 11 bases between. CDR1 is SGHNT and CDR2 is YYREEE in the germline V gene (reference sequence). The CDR3 length is 15 residues. The CDR3 DNA is TGTGCCAGCAGCTTGTCGTTCGGGAGCTCCTACGAGCAGTACTTC. It codes for CASSLSFGSSYEQYF.